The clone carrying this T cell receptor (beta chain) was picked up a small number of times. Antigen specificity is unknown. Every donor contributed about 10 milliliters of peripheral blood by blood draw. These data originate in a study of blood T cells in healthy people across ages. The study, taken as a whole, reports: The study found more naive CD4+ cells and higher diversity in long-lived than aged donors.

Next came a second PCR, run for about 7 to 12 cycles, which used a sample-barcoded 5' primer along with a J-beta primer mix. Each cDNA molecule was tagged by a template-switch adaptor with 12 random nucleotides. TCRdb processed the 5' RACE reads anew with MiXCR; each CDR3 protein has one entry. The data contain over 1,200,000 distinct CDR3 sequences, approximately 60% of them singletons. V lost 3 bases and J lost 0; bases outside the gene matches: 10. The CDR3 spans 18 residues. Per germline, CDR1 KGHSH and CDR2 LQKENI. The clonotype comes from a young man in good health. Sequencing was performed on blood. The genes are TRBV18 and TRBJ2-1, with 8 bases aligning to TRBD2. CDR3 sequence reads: CASSPTSGHGYSYNEQFF. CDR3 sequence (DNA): TGTGCCAGCTCACCCACTAGCGGCCACGGATACTCCTACAATGAGCAGTTCTTC.